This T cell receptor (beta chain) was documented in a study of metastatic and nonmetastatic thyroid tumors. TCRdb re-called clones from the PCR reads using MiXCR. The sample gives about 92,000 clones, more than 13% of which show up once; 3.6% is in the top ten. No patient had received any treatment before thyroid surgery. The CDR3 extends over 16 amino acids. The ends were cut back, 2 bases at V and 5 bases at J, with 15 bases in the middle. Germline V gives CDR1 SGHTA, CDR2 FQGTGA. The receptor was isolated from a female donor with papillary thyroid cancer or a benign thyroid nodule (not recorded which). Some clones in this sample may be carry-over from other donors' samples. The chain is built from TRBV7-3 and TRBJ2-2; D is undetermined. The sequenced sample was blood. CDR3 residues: CASSLVSRYRTGELFF. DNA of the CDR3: TGTGCCAGCAGCTTAGTATCGAGGTATCGTACCGGGGAGCTGTTTTTT.